This is a list of T cell receptor beta chains from one sample in a study of beta chain features in type 1 diabetes. Repertoires were generated with immunoSEQ multiplex PCR, while TCRdb's copy carries only in-frame clones and drops some. Of some 370,000 clones listed, around 9.6% are singletons. Sequencing was performed on central memory CD4+ T cells from blood. These receptors were collected from a man aged 25-45 years with type 1 diabetes. CDR3s include the opening cysteine and the closing phenylalanine or tryptophan. D genes are given only for firm matches. Expanded clones get a size class; other rows say once, few or many, or leave the size out.

length: 13
D: NA
size: NA
J: TRBJ2-5
V: TRBV11-3
DNA: TGTGCCAGCAGCTTGAGACTAGAAGAGACCCAGTACTTC
CDR3: CASSLRLEETQYF

length: 16
D: TRBD1
size: many
J: TRBJ1-4
V: TRBV7-2
DNA: TGTGCCAGCAGCACGGGTTGGACAGGGGGCGGTGAAAAACTGTTTTTT
CDR3: CASSTGWTGGGEKLFF

length: 11
D: NA
size: few
J: TRBJ1-1
V: TRBV5-1
DNA: TGCGCCAGCAGCTTGGACGGGGAAGCTTTCTTT
CDR3: CASSLDGEAFF

length: 13
D: NA
size: few
J: TRBJ2-5
V: TRBV2
DNA: TGTGCCAGCAACAGGCAGGGACAAGAGACCCAGTACTTC
CDR3: CASNRQGQETQYF

length: 14
D: NA
size: NA
J: TRBJ2-5
V: TRBV5-1
DNA: TGCGCCAGCAGCTTGGGCGGGAACCAAGAGACCCAGTACTTC
CDR3: CASSLGGNQETQYF

length: 15
D: NA
size: few
J: TRBJ1-1
V: TRBV6-5
DNA: TGTGCCAGCAGTGCCTCCAGCTCCCGGAACACTGAAGCTTTCTTT
CDR3: CASSASSSRNTEAFF

length: 15
D: TRBD1
size: NA
J: TRBJ2-7
V: TRBV27
DNA: TGTGCCAGCCGCTACACACAGGGGAACTACTACGAGCAGTACTTC
CDR3: CASRYTQGNYYEQYF

length: 17
D: NA
size: few
J: TRBJ2-4
V: TRBV11-2
DNA: TGTGCCAGCAGCTTAGATCCGGGATGGGCTTCCAAAAACATTCAGTACTTC
CDR3: CASSLDPGWASKNIQYF

length: 15
D: TRBD2
size: NA
J: TRBJ2-7
V: TRBV5-4
DNA: TGTGCCAGCAGCCTCCCTAGCGGGAGGGCCGCCGAGCAGTACTTC
CDR3: CASSLPSGRAAEQYF

length: 15
D: TRBD1
size: NA
J: TRBJ2-2
V: TRBV14
DNA: TGTGCCAGCAGCCAACAGACAGGGGGTACCGGGGAGCTGTTTTTT
CDR3: CASSQQTGGTGELFF

length: 11
D: NA
size: few
J: TRBJ2-1
V: TRBV7-2
DNA: TGTGCCAGCAGCTTATGGGATGAGCAGTTCTTC
CDR3: CASSLWDEQFF

length: 12
D: NA
size: NA
J: TRBJ2-7
V: TRBV11-3
DNA: TGTGCCAGCAGCCCTAACGGCTACGAGCAGTACTTC
CDR3: CASSPNGYEQYF

length: 16
D: TRBD1
size: few
J: TRBJ1-5
V: TRBV6-6
DNA: TGTGCCAGCAGTAAAAGGACAGGGAGATCCCATCAGCCCCAGCATTTT
CDR3: CASSKRTGRSHQPQHF

length: 13
D: NA
size: NA
J: TRBJ1-2
V: TRBV5-4
DNA: TGTGCCAGCACCGTCAGGGCGGCCTATGGCTACACCTTC
CDR3: CASTVRAAYGYTF

length: 14
D: NA
size: NA
J: TRBJ2-3
V: TRBV2
DNA: TGTGCCAGCACTCGGAGGGCCGGCACAGATACGCAGTATTTT
CDR3: CASTRRAGTDTQYF

length: 16
D: NA
size: few
J: TRBJ2-2
V: TRBV7-8
DNA: TGTGCCAGCGCTTTGATCTCACCATTGAACACCGGGGAGCTGTTTTTT
CDR3: CASALISPLNTGELFF

length: 16
D: NA
size: few
J: TRBJ2-6
V: TRBV28
DNA: TGTGCCAGCAGTTTAGGGGCAAGGGCTGGGGCCAACGTCCTGACTTTC
CDR3: CASSLGARAGANVLTF

length: 11
D: NA
size: NA
J: TRBJ2-7
V: TRBV28
DNA: TGTGCCAGCAGCCAGGCGGGCGAGCAGTACTTC
CDR3: CASSQAGEQYF

length: 16
D: TRBD1
size: few
J: TRBJ1-3
V: TRBV23-1
DNA: TGCGCCAGCAGTCAATCCGAGACAGGGACTGGAAACACCATATATTTT
CDR3: CASSQSETGTGNTIYF

length: 15
D: NA
size: few
J: TRBJ2-2
V: TRBV4-2
DNA: TGTGCCAGCAGCCAAACGCCCGGGGGGCCCGGGGAGCTGTTTTTT
CDR3: CASSQTPGGPGELFF

length: 16
D: NA
size: NA
J: TRBJ2-2
V: TRBV6-4
DNA: TGTGCCAGCAGTGACTCTGGCAGCCCGAACACCGGGGAGCTGTTTTTT
CDR3: CASSDSGSPNTGELFF

length: 17
D: TRBD1
size: NA
J: TRBJ2-7
V: TRBV4-1
DNA: TGCGCCAGCAGCCAGGCGACCCCGGGACAGGGTGGTTACGAGCAGTACTTC
CDR3: CASSQATPGQGGYEQYF

length: 17
D: TRBD2
size: few
J: TRBJ2-2
V: TRBV7-2
DNA: TGTGCCAGCACGAGGCCTAGCGGGAGCTGGGGCACCGGGGAGCTGTTTTTT
CDR3: CASTRPSGSWGTGELFF

length: 14
D: TRBD2
size: NA
J: TRBJ2-3
V: TRBV6-6
DNA: TGTGCCAGCAGTGAGGGACTACACACAGATACGCAGTATTTT
CDR3: CASSEGLHTDTQYF

length: 16
D: NA
size: few
J: TRBJ1-1
V: TRBV7-2
DNA: TGTGCCAGCAGCCCAAGCCGAGTGAGTCTGAACACTGAAGCTTTCTTT
CDR3: CASSPSRVSLNTEAFF

length: 16
D: NA
size: NA
J: TRBJ2-7
V: TRBV19
DNA: TGTGCCACCACTCCGGGTTTGGGATCTACAGGGAGGGAGCAGTACTTC
CDR3: CATTPGLGSTGREQYF

length: 13
D: NA
size: NA
J: TRBJ2-7
V: TRBV27
DNA: TGTGCCAGCAGCCGACTAGGTGGCTACGAGCAGTACTTC
CDR3: CASSRLGGYEQYF

length: 13
D: TRBD2
size: many
J: TRBJ2-5
V: TRBV7-8
DNA: TGTGCCAGCAGCATCGGGACTAAAGAGACCCAGTACTTC
CDR3: CASSIGTKETQYF

length: 13
D: NA
size: NA
J: TRBJ2-5
V: TRBV7-8
DNA: TGTGCCAGCAGCTGGACAGTCCAAGAGACCCAGTACTTC
CDR3: CASSWTVQETQYF

length: 12
D: NA
size: few
J: TRBJ2-5
V: TRBV29-1
DNA: TGCAGCGGGCACAGGGTGTCGGAGACCCAGTACTTC
CDR3: CSGHRVSETQYF

length: 16
D: TRBD1
size: NA
J: TRBJ2-5
V: TRBV4-2
DNA: TGTGCCAGCAGCAGACAACCGGGACAGCTACAAGAGACCCAGTACTTC
CDR3: CASSRQPGQLQETQYF

length: 14
D: TRBD1
size: few
J: TRBJ1-2
V: TRBV7-9
DNA: TGTGCCAGCAGCCACATCCGGACAGGGGGTGGAGGCACCTTC
CDR3: CASSHIRTGGGGTF

length: 17
D: TRBD1
size: few
J: TRBJ1-4
V: TRBV7-2
DNA: TGTGCCAGCAGCTTAGGTGGCACGACAGGGGCTAATGAAAAACTGTTTTTT
CDR3: CASSLGGTTGANEKLFF

length: 16
D: NA
size: NA
J: TRBJ1-2
V: TRBV4-2
DNA: TGTGCCAGCAGCCAAGATCGGGACTCAGCTAACTATGGCTACACCTTC
CDR3: CASSQDRDSANYGYTF

length: 15
D: NA
size: few
J: TRBJ2-7
V: TRBV7-2
DNA: TGTGCCAGCAGCGGGGGGCAGGGTGCCTACTACGAGCAGTACTTC
CDR3: CASSGGQGAYYEQYF

length: 12
D: TRBD2
size: NA
J: TRBJ2-7
V: TRBV11-2
DNA: TGTGCCAGCAGCTCTAGCGGCTACGAGCAGTACTTC
CDR3: CASSSSGYEQYF

length: 13
D: NA
size: few
J: TRBJ1-4
V: TRBV6-5
DNA: TGTGCCAGCAGCCGGGGACCGGATGAAAAACTGTTTTTT
CDR3: CASSRGPDEKLFF

length: 15
D: NA
size: many
J: TRBJ1-1
V: TRBV18
DNA: TGTGCCAGCTCACCTCCGGGACTCCAGGACACTGAAGCTTTCTTT
CDR3: CASSPPGLQDTEAFF

length: 15
D: NA
size: NA
J: TRBJ1-3
V: TRBV5-4
DNA: TGTGCCAGCAGCTTGGGGGGACGCTCTGGAAACACCATATATTTT
CDR3: CASSLGGRSGNTIYF

length: 13
D: NA
size: few
J: TRBJ2-1
V: TRBV6-1
DNA: TGTGCCAGCAGCTTACCCTCGACGGAGAGGCAGTTCTTC
CDR3: CASSLPSTERQFF

length: 17
D: TRBD1
size: NA
J: TRBJ1-2
V: TRBV19
DNA: TGTGCCAGTAGTATAGGTCGACAGGGAACGCTTCACTATGGCTACACCTTC
CDR3: CASSIGRQGTLHYGYTF

length: 15
D: NA
size: NA
J: TRBJ2-1
V: TRBV5-4
DNA: TGTGCCAGCAGCCCACCGGGGGCTCGATACAATGAGCAGTTCTTC
CDR3: CASSPPGARYNEQFF

length: 17
D: TRBD2
size: few
J: TRBJ2-5
V: TRBV5-6
DNA: TGTGCCAGCAGCCTCTTGGGACTAGCGGGAGGAGCTGAGACCCAGTACTTC
CDR3: CASSLLGLAGGAETQYF

length: 13
D: NA
size: once
J: TRBJ2-3
V: TRBV15
DNA: TGTGCCACCAGCAGAGACGACACAGACACGCAGTATTTT
CDR3: CATSRDDTDTQYF

length: 15
D: TRBD1
size: few
J: TRBJ2-5
V: TRBV5-4
DNA: TGTGCCAGCAGCCACCGGGACAGGGGGAAAGAGACCCAGTACTTC
CDR3: CASSHRDRGKETQYF

length: 15
D: NA
size: few
J: TRBJ2-2
V: TRBV6-5
DNA: TGTGCCAGCAGTTTAAATGGGGGGTTAACCGGGGAGCTGTTTTTT
CDR3: CASSLNGGLTGELFF